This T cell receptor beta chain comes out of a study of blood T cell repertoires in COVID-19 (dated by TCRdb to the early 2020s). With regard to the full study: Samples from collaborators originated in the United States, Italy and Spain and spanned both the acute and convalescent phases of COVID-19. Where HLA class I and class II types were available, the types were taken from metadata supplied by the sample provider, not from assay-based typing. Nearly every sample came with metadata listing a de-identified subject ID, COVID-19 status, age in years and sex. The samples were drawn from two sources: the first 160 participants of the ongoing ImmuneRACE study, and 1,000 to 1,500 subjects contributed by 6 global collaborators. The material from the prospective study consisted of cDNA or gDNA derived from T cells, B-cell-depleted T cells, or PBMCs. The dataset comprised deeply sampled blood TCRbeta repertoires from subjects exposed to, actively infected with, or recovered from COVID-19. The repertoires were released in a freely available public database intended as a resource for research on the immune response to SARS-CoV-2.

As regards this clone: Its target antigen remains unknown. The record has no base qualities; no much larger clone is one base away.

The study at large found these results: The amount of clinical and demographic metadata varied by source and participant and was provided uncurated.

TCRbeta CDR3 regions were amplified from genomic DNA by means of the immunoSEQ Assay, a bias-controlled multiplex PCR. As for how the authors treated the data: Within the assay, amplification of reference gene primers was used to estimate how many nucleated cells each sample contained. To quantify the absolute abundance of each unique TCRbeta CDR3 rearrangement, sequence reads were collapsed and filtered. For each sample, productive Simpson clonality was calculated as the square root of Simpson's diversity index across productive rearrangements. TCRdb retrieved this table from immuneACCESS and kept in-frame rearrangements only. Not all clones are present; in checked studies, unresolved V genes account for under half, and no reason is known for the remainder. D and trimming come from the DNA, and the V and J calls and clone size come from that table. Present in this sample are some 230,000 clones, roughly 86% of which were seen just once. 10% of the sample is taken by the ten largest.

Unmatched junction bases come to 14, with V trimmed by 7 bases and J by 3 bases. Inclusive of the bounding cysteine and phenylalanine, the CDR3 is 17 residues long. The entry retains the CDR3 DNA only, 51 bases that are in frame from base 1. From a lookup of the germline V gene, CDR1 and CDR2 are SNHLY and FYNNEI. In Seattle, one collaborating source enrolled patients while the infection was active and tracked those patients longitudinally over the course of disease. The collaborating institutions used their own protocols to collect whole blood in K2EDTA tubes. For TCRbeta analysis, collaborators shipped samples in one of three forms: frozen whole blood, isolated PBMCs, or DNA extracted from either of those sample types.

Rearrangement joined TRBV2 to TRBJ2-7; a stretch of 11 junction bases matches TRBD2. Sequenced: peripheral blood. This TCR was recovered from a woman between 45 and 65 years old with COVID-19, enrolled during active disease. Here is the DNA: TGTGCCAGCATCCCCCGAACTAGCGGGGGAGGAATCTACGAGCAGTACTTC. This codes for CASIPRTSGGGIYEQYF.